This is a list of T cell receptor beta chains from one sample in a study of T-cell memory formation after mild COVID-19. TCRdb re-called the 5' RACE reads with MiXCR, one entry per CDR3 protein. The table records about 82,000 distinct CDR3 sequences, 9.5% to 15% of them present only once. Sequencing was carried out using PBMCs or a T cell subset sorted from them (not recorded which). These receptors originate from a man between 18 and 35 years old who had mild COVID-19 (a few samples of this study predate the infection). Cell type and time point are not known. Both conserved end residues are part of each CDR3. The order of the fields is CDR3 protein, CDR3 DNA, D gene, J gene, clone size, V gene. D genes are given only for firm matches. The size entry is marked missing in some rows and otherwise reads once, few, many or a size class.

cdr3_aa: CASSLWGGGYEQYF; cdr3_nt: TGTGCCAGCAGCCTATGGGGGGGTGGATACGAGCAGTACTTC; d_call: TRBD2; j_call: TRBJ2-7; clone_size: few; v_call: TRBV25-1
cdr3_aa: CAARGGPDTQYF; cdr3_nt: TGTGCCGCCCGGGGGGGCCCAGATACGCAGTATTTT; d_call: TRBD2; j_call: TRBJ2-3; clone_size: .; v_call: TRBV19
cdr3_aa: CALSDGQGAAGELFF; cdr3_nt: TGTGCCCTCAGTGATGGACAGGGGGCGGCCGGGGAGCTGTTTTTT; d_call: TRBD1; j_call: TRBJ2-2; clone_size: few; v_call: TRBV10-3
cdr3_aa: CASSAIQETQYF; cdr3_nt: TGTGCCAGCAGCGCGATCCAAGAGACCCAGTACTTC; d_call: .; j_call: TRBJ2-5; clone_size: few; v_call: TRBV5-6
cdr3_aa: CASSPGAVDNEQFF; cdr3_nt: TGTGCCAGCTCACCCGGAGCGGTAGATAATGAGCAGTTCTTC; d_call: .; j_call: TRBJ2-1; clone_size: .; v_call: TRBV18
cdr3_aa: CASSEAPAGTTDTQYF; cdr3_nt: TGTGCCAGCAGTGAAGCCCCCGCAGGGACCACAGATACGCAGTATTTT; d_call: .; j_call: TRBJ2-3; clone_size: .; v_call: TRBV6-1
cdr3_aa: CASSLGISGANVLTF; cdr3_nt: TGTGCCAGCAGTTTAGGCATCTCTGGGGCCAACGTCCTGACTTTC; d_call: .; j_call: TRBJ2-6; clone_size: few; v_call: TRBV27
cdr3_aa: CASSPGGAGDPNEKLFF; cdr3_nt: TGCGCCAGCAGCCCTGGGGGAGCGGGCGACCCTAATGAAAAACTGTTTTTT; d_call: .; j_call: TRBJ1-4; clone_size: .; v_call: TRBV5-1
cdr3_aa: CASRVASGESYEQYF; cdr3_nt: TGTGCCAGCAGGGTGGCTAGCGGGGAAAGCTACGAGCAGTACTTC; d_call: TRBD2; j_call: TRBJ2-7; clone_size: .; v_call: TRBV27
cdr3_aa: CASSFSRGWGDQPQHF; cdr3_nt: TGTGCCAGCAGCTTCTCCAGGGGTTGGGGCGATCAGCCCCAGCATTTT; d_call: .; j_call: TRBJ1-5; clone_size: .; v_call: TRBV5-5
cdr3_aa: CATSRDSGLAGTDTQYF; cdr3_nt: TGTGCCACCAGCAGAGATTCGGGACTAGCGGGGACAGATACGCAGTATTTT; d_call: TRBD2; j_call: TRBJ2-3; clone_size: few; v_call: TRBV15
cdr3_aa: CASSSGTSGGAEDTQYF; cdr3_nt: TGTGCCAGCAGCTCCGGGACTAGCGGGGGGGCCGAAGATACGCAGTATTTT; d_call: TRBD2; j_call: TRBJ2-3; clone_size: .; v_call: TRBV11-2
cdr3_aa: CASSHYQGNTEAFF; cdr3_nt: TGCGCCAGCAGCCATTATCAGGGAAATACTGAAGCTTTCTTT; d_call: .; j_call: TRBJ1-1; clone_size: many; v_call: TRBV4-1
cdr3_aa: CASSQGTAYGYTF; cdr3_nt: TGCGCCAGCAGCCAGGGGACAGCGTATGGCTACACCTTC; d_call: TRBD1; j_call: TRBJ1-2; clone_size: .; v_call: TRBV4-1
cdr3_aa: CASSQSLLGSTDTQYF; cdr3_nt: TGTGCCAGCAGCCAGTCTTTATTGGGAAGCACAGATACGCAGTATTTT; d_call: .; j_call: TRBJ2-3; clone_size: few; v_call: TRBV7-9
cdr3_aa: CASSFPGTSGGSGANVLTF; cdr3_nt: TGTGCCAGCAGCTTTCCCGGGACTAGCGGGGGCTCTGGGGCCAACGTCCTGACTTTC; d_call: TRBD2; j_call: TRBJ2-6; clone_size: .; v_call: TRBV7-2
cdr3_aa: CASSPGVSNQPQHF; cdr3_nt: TGTGCCAGCAGCCCGGGAGTAAGCAATCAGCCCCAGCATTTT; d_call: .; j_call: TRBJ1-5; clone_size: .; v_call: TRBV7-9
cdr3_aa: CASRLTDNTEAFF; cdr3_nt: TGTGCCAGCAGGCTAACAGACAACACTGAAGCTTTCTTT; d_call: .; j_call: TRBJ1-1; clone_size: .; v_call: TRBV6-5
cdr3_aa: CASSLGPREIFSGANVLTF; cdr3_nt: TGTGCCAGCAGCTTAGGGCCCAGGGAAATATTCTCTGGGGCCAACGTCCTGACTTTC; d_call: .; j_call: TRBJ2-6; clone_size: few; v_call: TRBV7-6
cdr3_aa: CASSSSHGGTPPSQYF; cdr3_nt: TGTGCCAGCAGCTCATCTCACGGGGGGACACCTCCGTCCCAGTACTTC; d_call: .; j_call: TRBJ2-5; clone_size: few; v_call: TRBV7-9
cdr3_aa: CASSLRDNSYNEQFF; cdr3_nt: TGTGCCAGCAGCTTAAGGGACAACTCCTACAATGAGCAGTTCTTC; d_call: .; j_call: TRBJ2-1; clone_size: few; v_call: TRBV11-2
cdr3_aa: CASSLGAGEWTDTQYF; cdr3_nt: TGCGCCAGCAGCTTGGGGGCAGGGGAATGGACAGATACGCAGTATTTT; d_call: .; j_call: TRBJ2-3; clone_size: .; v_call: TRBV5-1
cdr3_aa: CASSVDRTGAYGYTF; cdr3_nt: TGTGCCAGCAGCGTAGATAGGACAGGGGCCTATGGCTACACCTTC; d_call: TRBD1; j_call: TRBJ1-2; clone_size: few; v_call: TRBV9
cdr3_aa: CASTLGGRSEQYF; cdr3_nt: TGTGCCAGCACCCTCGGGGGTCGTTCCGAGCAGTACTTC; d_call: .; j_call: TRBJ2-7; clone_size: many; v_call: TRBV12-3/TRBV12-4
cdr3_aa: CASSQVAGRTEAFF; cdr3_nt: TGTGCCAGCAGCCAAGTCGCGGGCCGGACTGAAGCTTTCTTT; d_call: .; j_call: TRBJ1-1; clone_size: few; v_call: TRBV14
cdr3_aa: CASTPGGGETQYF; cdr3_nt: TGTGCCAGCACCCCGGGCGGGGGAGAGACCCAGTACTTC; d_call: TRBD2; j_call: TRBJ2-5; clone_size: many; v_call: TRBV12-3/TRBV12-4
cdr3_aa: CASSLSGGLKEAFF; cdr3_nt: TGTGCCAGCAGCCTATCAGGGGGCCTAAAAGAAGCTTTCTTT; d_call: TRBD1; j_call: TRBJ1-1; clone_size: few; v_call: TRBV7-9
cdr3_aa: CASSVGTGADTQYF; cdr3_nt: TGTGCCAGCAGCGTAGGGACGGGGGCAGATACGCAGTATTTT; d_call: .; j_call: TRBJ2-3; clone_size: few; v_call: TRBV9
cdr3_aa: CASSERIGAGELFF; cdr3_nt: TGTGCCAGCAGTGAACGGATCGGCGCCGGGGAGCTGTTTTTT; d_call: .; j_call: TRBJ2-2; clone_size: few; v_call: TRBV6-1
cdr3_aa: CASSEWAVEAFF; cdr3_nt: TGTGCCAGCAGTGAATGGGCCGTTGAAGCTTTCTTT; d_call: .; j_call: TRBJ1-1; clone_size: few; v_call: TRBV12-3/TRBV12-4
cdr3_aa: CASSQRPGQGMNTEAFF; cdr3_nt: TGTGCCAGCAGCCAACGTCCGGGACAGGGCATGAACACTGAAGCTTTCTTT; d_call: TRBD1; j_call: TRBJ1-1; clone_size: once; v_call: TRBV3-1
cdr3_aa: CASSESSGGNTDTQYF; cdr3_nt: TGCGCCAGCAGTGAGTCGAGCGGGGGGAACACAGATACGCAGTATTTT; d_call: TRBD2; j_call: TRBJ2-3; clone_size: .; v_call: TRBV10-1
cdr3_aa: CASSTPNQPQHF; cdr3_nt: TGTGCCAGTTCTACGCCCAATCAGCCCCAGCATTTT; d_call: .; j_call: TRBJ1-5; clone_size: .; v_call: TRBV19
cdr3_aa: CASSPRTHTYEQYF; cdr3_nt: TGTGCCAGCAGCCCCCGGACTCACACCTACGAGCAGTACTTC; d_call: .; j_call: TRBJ2-7; clone_size: few; v_call: TRBV6-5
cdr3_aa: CSAAPGPAGYNSPLHF; cdr3_nt: TGCAGTGCAGCCCCCGGCCCGGCGGGATATAATTCACCCCTCCACTTT; d_call: .; j_call: TRBJ1-6; clone_size: few; v_call: TRBV20-1
cdr3_aa: CASSYSYSSNEKLFF; cdr3_nt: TGTGCCAGCAGTTACTCCTACAGCTCTAATGAAAAACTGTTTTTT; d_call: .; j_call: TRBJ1-4; clone_size: .; v_call: TRBV6-5
cdr3_aa: CALAGLLGGYGYTF; cdr3_nt: TGTGCCCTCGCAGGGTTACTCGGCGGCTATGGCTACACCTTC; d_call: .; j_call: TRBJ1-2; clone_size: .; v_call: TRBV12-3/TRBV12-4
cdr3_aa: CASSLEPGPSGNTIYF; cdr3_nt: TGTGCCAGCAGCTTAGAGCCGGGGCCCTCTGGAAACACCATATATTTT; d_call: .; j_call: TRBJ1-3; clone_size: few; v_call: TRBV7-6
cdr3_aa: CASSVIAGNTGELFF; cdr3_nt: TGTGCCAGCAGTGTAATAGCGGGGAACACCGGGGAGCTGTTTTTT; d_call: TRBD2; j_call: TRBJ2-2; clone_size: few; v_call: TRBV7-3
cdr3_aa: CATTWARLAGNQPQHF; cdr3_nt: TGTGCCACTACATGGGCGCGCCTGGCTGGCAATCAGCCCCAGCATTTT; d_call: .; j_call: TRBJ1-5; clone_size: .; v_call: TRBV28
cdr3_aa: CASSLMGQEQFF; cdr3_nt: TGTGCCAGCAGCTTGATGGGGCAGGAGCAGTTCTTC; d_call: .; j_call: TRBJ2-1; clone_size: .; v_call: TRBV5-5
cdr3_aa: CASSQDLPGQGYRTDTQYF; cdr3_nt: TGCGCCAGCAGCCAAGATTTACCGGGACAGGGCTATCGCACAGATACGCAGTATTTT; d_call: TRBD1; j_call: TRBJ2-3; clone_size: few; v_call: TRBV4-3
cdr3_aa: CAWNHGGRRGYTF; cdr3_nt: TGTGCCTGGAATCATGGGGGCAGGCGTGGCTACACCTTC; d_call: .; j_call: TRBJ1-2; clone_size: few; v_call: TRBV30
cdr3_aa: CASSPTYLVWEKLFF; cdr3_nt: TGTGCCAGCAGCCCGACTTACCTTGTTTGGGAAAAACTGTTTTTT; d_call: .; j_call: TRBJ1-4; clone_size: .; v_call: TRBV11-2
cdr3_aa: CASSPGRLRKPQHF; cdr3_nt: TGTGCCAGCAGCCCGGGTCGTCTCAGGAAGCCCCAGCATTTT; d_call: .; j_call: TRBJ1-5; clone_size: few; v_call: TRBV7-2